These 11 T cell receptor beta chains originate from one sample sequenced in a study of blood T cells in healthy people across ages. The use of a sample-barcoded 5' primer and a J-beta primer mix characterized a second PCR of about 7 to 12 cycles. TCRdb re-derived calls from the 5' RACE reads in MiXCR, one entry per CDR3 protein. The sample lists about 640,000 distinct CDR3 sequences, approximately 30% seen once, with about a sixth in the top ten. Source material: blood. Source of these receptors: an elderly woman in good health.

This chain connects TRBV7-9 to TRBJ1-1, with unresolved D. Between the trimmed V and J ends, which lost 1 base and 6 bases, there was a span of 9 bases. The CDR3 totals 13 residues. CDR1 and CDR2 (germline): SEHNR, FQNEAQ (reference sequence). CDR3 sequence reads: CASSLEQDSEAFF. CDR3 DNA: TGTGCCAGCAGCTTAGAGCAGGACTCTGAAGCTTTCTTT.

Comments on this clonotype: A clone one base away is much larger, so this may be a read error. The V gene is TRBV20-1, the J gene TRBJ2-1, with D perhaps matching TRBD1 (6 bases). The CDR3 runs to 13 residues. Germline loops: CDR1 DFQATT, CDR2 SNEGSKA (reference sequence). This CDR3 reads CSVRVDSRNEQFF. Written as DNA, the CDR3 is TGCAGTGTTAGAGTGGACAGCAGGAATGAGCAGTTCTTC.

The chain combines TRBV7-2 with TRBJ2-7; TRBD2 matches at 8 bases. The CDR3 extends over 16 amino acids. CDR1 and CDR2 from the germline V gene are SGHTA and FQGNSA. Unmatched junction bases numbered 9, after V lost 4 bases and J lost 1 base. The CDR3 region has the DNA TGTGCCAGCAGCTCGAGATCATCTAGCGGGTCCTACGAGCAGTACTTC. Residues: CASSSRSSSGSYEQYF.

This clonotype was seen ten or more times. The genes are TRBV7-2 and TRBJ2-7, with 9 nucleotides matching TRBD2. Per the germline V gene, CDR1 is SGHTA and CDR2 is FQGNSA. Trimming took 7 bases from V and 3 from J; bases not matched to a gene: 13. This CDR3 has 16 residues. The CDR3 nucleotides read TGTGCCAGCACTTTCAAGGGACTAGCTGGAATCTACGAGCAGTACTTC. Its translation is CASTFKGLAGIYEQYF.

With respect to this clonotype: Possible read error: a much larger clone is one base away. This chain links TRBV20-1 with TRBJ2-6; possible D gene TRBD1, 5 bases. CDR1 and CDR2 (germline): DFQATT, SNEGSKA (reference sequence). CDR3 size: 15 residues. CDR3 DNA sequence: TGCAGTGCTAGAGATGAAGGGCCTGGGGCCAACGTCCCGACTTTC. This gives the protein CSARDEGPGANVPTF.

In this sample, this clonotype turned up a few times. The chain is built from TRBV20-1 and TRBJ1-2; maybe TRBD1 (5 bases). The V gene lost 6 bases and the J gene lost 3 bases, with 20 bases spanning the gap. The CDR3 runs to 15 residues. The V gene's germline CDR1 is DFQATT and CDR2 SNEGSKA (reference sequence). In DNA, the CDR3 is TGCAGTGCGCCGAACGGGGCAGGGCCCCACTATGGCTACACCTTC. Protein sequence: CSAPNGAGPHYGYTF.

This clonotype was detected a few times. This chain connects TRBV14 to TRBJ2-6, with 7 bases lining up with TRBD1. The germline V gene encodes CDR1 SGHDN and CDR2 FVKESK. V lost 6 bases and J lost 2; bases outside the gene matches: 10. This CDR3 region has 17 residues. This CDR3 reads CASRLSTGNAGANVLTF. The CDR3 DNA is TGTGCCAGCAGGCTTTCGACAGGGAACGCTGGGGCCAACGTCCTGACTTTC.

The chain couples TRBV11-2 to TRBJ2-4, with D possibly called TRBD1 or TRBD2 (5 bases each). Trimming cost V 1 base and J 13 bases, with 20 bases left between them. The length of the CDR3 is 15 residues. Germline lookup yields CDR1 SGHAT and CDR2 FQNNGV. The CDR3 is CASSLGGSVRGEQYF. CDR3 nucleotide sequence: TGTGCCAGCAGCTTAGGTGGTTCAGTGAGAGGGGAGCAGTACTTC.

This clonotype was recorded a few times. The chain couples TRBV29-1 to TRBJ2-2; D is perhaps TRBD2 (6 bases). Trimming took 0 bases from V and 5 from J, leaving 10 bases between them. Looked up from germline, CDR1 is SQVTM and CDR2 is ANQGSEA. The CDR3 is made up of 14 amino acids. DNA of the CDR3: TGCAGCGTTGAAGAGCGGGGCAGGACCGGGGAGCTGTTTTTT. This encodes CSVEERGRTGELFF.

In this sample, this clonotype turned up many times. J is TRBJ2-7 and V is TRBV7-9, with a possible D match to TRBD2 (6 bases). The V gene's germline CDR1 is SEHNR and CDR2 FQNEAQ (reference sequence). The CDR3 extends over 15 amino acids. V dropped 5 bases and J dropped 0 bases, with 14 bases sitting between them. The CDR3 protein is CASSTGTASSYEQYF. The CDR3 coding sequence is TGTGCCAGCAGCACCGGGACTGCGAGCTCCTACGAGCAGTACTTC. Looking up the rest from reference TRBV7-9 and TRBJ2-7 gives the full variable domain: DTGVSQNPRHKITKRGQNVTFRCDPISEHNRLYWYRQTLGQGPEFLTYFQNEAQLEKSRLLSDRFSAERPKGSFSTLEIQRTEQGDSAMYLCASSTGTASSYEQYFGPGTRLTVT.

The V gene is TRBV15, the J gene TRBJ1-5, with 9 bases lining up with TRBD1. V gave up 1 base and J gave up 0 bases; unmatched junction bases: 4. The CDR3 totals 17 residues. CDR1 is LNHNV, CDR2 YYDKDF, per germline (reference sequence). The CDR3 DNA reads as TGTGCCACCAGCAGAGGAGGGACAGGGAGTAGCAATCAGCCCCAGCATTTT. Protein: CATSRGGTGSSNQPQHF.